The count of the clone carrying this T cell receptor (beta chain) is one. These data come from a study of T cell responses to AZD1222 COVID-19 vaccine. V dropped 0 bases and J dropped 6 bases, with 11 bases sitting between them. The CDR3 totals 14 residues. Germline V CDR1 and CDR2: ENHRY, SYGVKD. The data were produced by immunoSEQ multiplex PCR, yet TCRdb's version contains in-frame clones alone and is incomplete. This table has 120,000 or so clones, around nine tenths appearing once. The genes are TRBV10-3 and TRBJ1-2, with D possibly matching TRBD1 (6 bases). The TCR comes from an adult in good health. The specimen was peripheral blood, collected on day 0 of AZD1222 vaccination. CDR3 sequence (DNA): TGTGCCATCAGTGAGTCGACGGCAGGGGATGGCTACACCTTC. Protein: CAISESTAGDGYTF.